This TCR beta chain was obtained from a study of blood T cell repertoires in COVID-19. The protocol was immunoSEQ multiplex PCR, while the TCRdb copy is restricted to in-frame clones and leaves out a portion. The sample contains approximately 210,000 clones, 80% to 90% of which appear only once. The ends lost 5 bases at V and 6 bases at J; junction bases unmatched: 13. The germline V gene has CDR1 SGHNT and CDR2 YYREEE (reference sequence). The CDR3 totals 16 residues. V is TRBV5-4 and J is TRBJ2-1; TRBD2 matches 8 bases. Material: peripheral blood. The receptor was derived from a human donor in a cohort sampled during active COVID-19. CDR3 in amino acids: CASSQREWASRNEQFF. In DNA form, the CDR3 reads TGTGCCAGCAGTCAGCGGGAGTGGGCTAGTCGCAATGAGCAGTTCTTC.